The rows below give T cell receptor beta chains drawn from one sample of a study of tumor-infiltrating lymphocytes in localized non-small cell lung cancer. Generated by immunoSEQ multiplex PCR, the TCRdb table keeps only in-frame clones and is missing some. Of 7,000 to 8,500 clones in the sample, 65% to 80% are singletons; the top ten hold 4% to 5.5%. Specimen: lung tumor tissue. These receptors all come from a human donor with non-small cell lung cancer. CDR3s include the opening cysteine and the closing phenylalanine or tryptophan. The D gene is left open where the match is weak. The size field is filled for only some rows; it gives once, few, many or a size class.

j_call: TRBJ1-5
v_call: TRBV18
clone_size: .
d_call: .
cdr3_nt: TGTGCCAGCTCACCGAGCGGGGATCAGCCCCAGCATTTT
cdr3_aa: CASSPSGDQPQHF

j_call: TRBJ2-7
v_call: TRBV7-9
clone_size: .
d_call: .
cdr3_nt: TGTGCCAGCAGCGTCTTGGGTGTGTACGAGCAGTACTTC
cdr3_aa: CASSVLGVYEQYF

j_call: TRBJ2-7
v_call: TRBV7-2
clone_size: .
d_call: TRBD1
cdr3_nt: TGTGCCAGCAGGACAGGGGTAGGCGAGCAGTACTTC
cdr3_aa: CASRTGVGEQYF

j_call: TRBJ2-5
v_call: TRBV10-3
clone_size: .
d_call: .
cdr3_nt: TGTGCCATCAGTGAGTCATGGGAGAGGACCCAAGAGACCCAGTACTTC
cdr3_aa: CAISESWERTQETQYF

j_call: TRBJ1-3
v_call: TRBV9
clone_size: .
d_call: TRBD1
cdr3_nt: TGTGCCAGCAGCGGACAGGGGGCGGCTGGAAACACCATATATTTT
cdr3_aa: CASSGQGAAGNTIYF

j_call: TRBJ2-2
v_call: TRBV11-2
clone_size: .
d_call: .
cdr3_nt: TGTGCCAGCAGCCAGCACGGGCCATGGGCCGGGGAGCTGTTTTTT
cdr3_aa: CASSQHGPWAGELFF

j_call: TRBJ2-5
v_call: TRBV6-4
clone_size: .
d_call: .
cdr3_nt: TGTGCCAGCAGTGCTGACCAGGGGCCCCAAGAGACCCAGTACTTC
cdr3_aa: CASSADQGPQETQYF

j_call: TRBJ1-4
v_call: TRBV7-9
clone_size: .
d_call: .
cdr3_nt: TGTGCCAGCAGCTTCCAGGCAACTAATGAAAAACTGTTTTTT
cdr3_aa: CASSFQATNEKLFF

j_call: TRBJ2-7
v_call: TRBV27
clone_size: .
d_call: .
cdr3_nt: TGTGCCAGCAGTTTACGACAGGGAGGATACGAGCAGTACTTC
cdr3_aa: CASSLRQGGYEQYF

j_call: TRBJ2-7
v_call: TRBV6-5
clone_size: .
d_call: .
cdr3_nt: TGTGCCAGCAGCCCCGGGGGAAGACTCTACGAGCAGTACTTC
cdr3_aa: CASSPGGRLYEQYF

j_call: TRBJ2-7
v_call: TRBV4-3
clone_size: .
d_call: .
cdr3_nt: TGCGCCAGCAGCCAAGATCTCCGGCCGAGCTCCTACGAGCAGTACTTC
cdr3_aa: CASSQDLRPSSYEQYF

j_call: TRBJ1-1
v_call: TRBV5-1
clone_size: .
d_call: .
cdr3_nt: TGCGCCAGCAGCTTGCAGGGTATGAACACTGAAGCTTTCTTT
cdr3_aa: CASSLQGMNTEAFF

j_call: TRBJ1-5
v_call: TRBV27
clone_size: .
d_call: TRBD1
cdr3_nt: TGTGCCAGCAGTTTGCAGGGGGCCAGCCGGGGCCCCCAGCATTTT
cdr3_aa: CASSLQGASRGPQHF

j_call: TRBJ2-5
v_call: TRBV5-4
clone_size: once
d_call: .
cdr3_nt: TGTGCCAGCAGCTTGGCCTGGGAGACCCAGTACTTC
cdr3_aa: CASSLAWETQYF

j_call: TRBJ2-7
v_call: TRBV18
clone_size: once
d_call: .
cdr3_nt: TGTGCCAGCTCCCCGCCTGGCAGGAGTGGCTACGAGCAGTACTTC
cdr3_aa: CASSPPGRSGYEQYF

j_call: TRBJ2-1
v_call: TRBV19
clone_size: .
d_call: .
cdr3_nt: TGTGCCACCGGGACTGTTGAGCAGTTCTTC
cdr3_aa: CATGTVEQFF

j_call: TRBJ2-3
v_call: TRBV4-3
clone_size: .
d_call: .
cdr3_nt: TGCGCCAGCAGCCAAGTTGGAGGCGAGGGGGATACGCAGTATTTT
cdr3_aa: CASSQVGGEGDTQYF

j_call: TRBJ2-5
v_call: TRBV5-1
clone_size: .
d_call: TRBD2
cdr3_nt: TGCGCCAGCAGCGGAGGGACTATACAAGAGACCCAGTACTTC
cdr3_aa: CASSGGTIQETQYF

j_call: TRBJ1-5
v_call: TRBV6-1
clone_size: .
d_call: TRBD1
cdr3_nt: TGTGCCAGCAGTGCAATCTACGGACAGGGCGGGAATCAGCCCCAGCATTTT
cdr3_aa: CASSAIYGQGGNQPQHF

j_call: TRBJ1-3
v_call: TRBV29-1
clone_size: once
d_call: .
cdr3_nt: TGCAGCGTCCCCGGAGCCTCTGGAAACACCATATATTTT
cdr3_aa: CSVPGASGNTIYF

j_call: TRBJ2-7
v_call: TRBV5-1
clone_size: .
d_call: .
cdr3_nt: TGCGCCAGCAGCTTGGCCGGCCAGGGTGGTAGCGAGCAGTACTTC
cdr3_aa: CASSLAGQGGSEQYF

j_call: TRBJ2-7
v_call: TRBV7-2
clone_size: .
d_call: TRBD2
cdr3_nt: TGTGCCAGCAGCTTAACTAGCGGGGTTACCTACGAGCAGTACTTC
cdr3_aa: CASSLTSGVTYEQYF

j_call: TRBJ2-2
v_call: TRBV5-1
clone_size: .
d_call: .
cdr3_nt: TGCGCCAGCAGCATTAGGGGGGCTAGGAGTACCGGGGAGCTGTTTTTT
cdr3_aa: CASSIRGARSTGELFF

j_call: TRBJ2-3
v_call: TRBV19
clone_size: .
d_call: TRBD2
cdr3_nt: TGTGCCTCAAAGAAAGGGCGGGAGGGCCACCCAGATACGCAGTATTTT
cdr3_aa: CASKKGREGHPDTQYF

j_call: TRBJ2-3
v_call: TRBV6-1
clone_size: once
d_call: .
cdr3_nt: TGTGCCAGCAGTGCCTCGGGACTTTCTGTGTTAGATACGCAGTATTTT
cdr3_aa: CASSASGLSVLDTQYF

j_call: TRBJ2-1
v_call: TRBV9
clone_size: once
d_call: .
cdr3_nt: TGTGCCAGCAGCGTAGGAGCGTCCAATGAGCAGTTCTTC
cdr3_aa: CASSVGASNEQFF

j_call: TRBJ2-5
v_call: TRBV7-2
clone_size: .
d_call: TRBD2
cdr3_nt: TGTGCCAGCAGCTCTGGGACTAACCTCCAAGAGACCCAGTACTTC
cdr3_aa: CASSSGTNLQETQYF

j_call: TRBJ2-1
v_call: TRBV10-3
clone_size: .
d_call: .
cdr3_nt: TGTGCCATCAGGAACAACCTTTACAATGAGCAGTTCTTC
cdr3_aa: CAIRNNLYNEQFF

j_call: TRBJ2-1
v_call: TRBV27
clone_size: .
d_call: .
cdr3_nt: TGTGCCAGCAGTCTCAACTCAGGGTACAATGAGCAGTTCTTC
cdr3_aa: CASSLNSGYNEQFF

j_call: TRBJ2-1
v_call: TRBV7-3
clone_size: .
d_call: .
cdr3_nt: TGTGCCAGCAGCTTAAGCGGACTAGGGGGCAATGAGCAGTTCTTC
cdr3_aa: CASSLSGLGGNEQFF

j_call: TRBJ1-5
v_call: TRBV19
clone_size: .
d_call: .
cdr3_nt: TGTGCCAGTAGTAGGGCACTCAATCAGCCCCAGCATTTT
cdr3_aa: CASSRALNQPQHF

j_call: TRBJ1-3
v_call: TRBV5-1
clone_size: .
d_call: TRBD1
cdr3_nt: TGCGCCAGTGCCTCAGGGGGTGGAAACACCATATATTTT
cdr3_aa: CASASGGGNTIYF

j_call: TRBJ2-6
v_call: TRBV4-3
clone_size: .
d_call: TRBD1
cdr3_nt: TGCGCCAGCAGCCAAGATTTAAGGACAGGGTTGCCCTCTGGGGCCAACGTCCTGACTTTC
cdr3_aa: CASSQDLRTGLPSGANVLTF